This T cell receptor (beta chain) came from a study of blood T cell repertoires in COVID-19. The overall study: Sites in the United States, Italy and Spain provided acute and convalescent COVID-19 samples.

Clones were sequenced by immunoSEQ multiplex PCR, and TCRdb holds only the in-frame ones, with some missing. The repertoire holds around 250,000 clones, with roughly 86% as singletons. This clone came up a few times. Germline V gene lookup returns CDR1 SGHAT and CDR2 FQDESV (reference sequence). The CDR3 is 16 amino acids. V lost 4 bases to trimming and J lost 0 bases, with 15 bases between them. The sequenced sample consisted of peripheral blood. This TCR was sampled from a man aged 40-55 years with active or convalescent COVID-19. This chain joins TRBV11-1 and TRBJ1-2; no reliable D call. CDR3 amino acids: CASSSVGGYANYGYTF. In nucleotides, the CDR3 is TGTGCCAGCAGCTCGGTAGGAGGGTACGCTAACTATGGCTACACCTTC. The full variable domain, rest sourced from reference TRBV11-1 and TRBJ1-2, is EAEVAQSPRYKITEKSQAVAFWCDPISGHATLYWYRQILGQGPELLVQFQDESVVDDSQLPKDRFSAERLKGVDSTLKIQPAELGDSAMYLCASSSVGGYANYGYTFGSGTRLTVV.